Described below is a single TCR beta chain sequence and its context. This clonotype was observed at least ten times. Its specific antigen is unknown. No much larger clone is present one base from it, and per-base qualities are unavailable. The sample is drawn from a study of neurological immune-mediated disorders (dated by TCRdb to the late 2010s). Background on the whole study: Among the roughly 35 multiple sclerosis patients, approximately 30 had relapsing-remitting MS and 3 had secondary progressive MS. Of the 65 to 70 subjects in the cohort, around 14 were HAM/TSP patients, roughly 34 were multiple sclerosis patients, and around 20 were healthy controls. Using UMI-based sequencing, the study compared peripheral blood TCR-beta repertoires from patients with HTLV-I-associated myelopathy (HAM/TSP), patients with multiple sclerosis, and healthy controls. The approximately 110 TCR-beta libraries included longitudinal samples, technical triplicates and paired sorted CD4+ and CD8+ T-cell subsets alongside PBMC samples. Overall study results and their limits: In phylogenetic analysis, the repertoires of 18 of 34 MS patients grouped into a cluster of related CDR3 sequences, which suggests a possible signature at the repertoire level. No clinical or MRI features were associated with the MS cluster, and the authors said that larger cohorts are needed. Across subjects, expanded clones never shared an identical CDR3 amino acid sequence, which suggests that the TCR-beta repertoires in every group were private. TCR clonal expansion was greatest in HAM/TSP patients and smallest in MS patients, who ranked below even healthy controls.

Unsorted PBMC libraries were generated from 2 million PBMCs stored in RNAlater at -80 °C until RNA extraction. The multiple sclerosis patients were enrolled in a US clinical protocol that evaluated disease progression with magnetic resonance imaging. Peripheral blood was subjected to Ficoll-Hypaque density gradient centrifugation to isolate PBMCs, which were then cryopreserved in liquid nitrogen. The cysteine opens and the phenylalanine closes a CDR3 of 15 amino acids. Of all the DNA, just the CDR3 is kept, 45 bases in frame from base 1. cDNA was synthesized by template-switch 5'RACE using a primer with a 10-nucleotide random unique molecular identifier that tagged each TCR transcript. Over 180 million TCR-beta sequences, covering 15-18 subjects, were produced in each sequencing run. The RNeasy kit was used to extract total RNA. Using the KAPA Real-time Library Amplification kit, TCR-beta VDJ regions were amplified with primers for the TCR constant region and the 5'RACE anchor. Sample indexes and Illumina adaptors were added in a first PCR, after which library yield was increased in a second PCR. After purification with Ampure beads, the TCR product of roughly 650 bp was size-selected on a 2% E-gel SizeSelection system. Library quality was checked on a Bioanalyzer, concentration was measured with Qubit, and libraries were quantified with the Kapa Library Quantification kit before pooling. An Illumina HiSeq 2500 sequenced the libraries paired-end 2 x 150 bp. To increase sequence diversity, about 24-32% phiX was spiked into each library pool. Per the source publication's procedure: The quality-filtered reads were processed with the UMI-based MiGEC pipeline, whose error correction step removed more than 90% of the raw TCR sequences. IMGT germline references were used for alignment of VDJ genes, and clonotypes were defined by a unique CDR3 amino acid sequence together with V-J genes. Clonal expansion, Shannon diversity and CDR3 relatedness were evaluated with VDJtools (CalcPairwiseDistances, ClusterSamples), while phylogenetic trees were built in CLCbio workbench. Using coefficient-of-variation modelling across technical triplicates, the study counted a clone as expanded if it had at least 8 unique UMIs. Clones were called with MiXCR by TCRdb after fastp trimmed the public reads at Q25, and only in-frame beta chains were retained. Every CDR3 protein is listed once, alongside the most common genes and DNA of its rows. It is TCRdb's table, rather than the study itself, that gives the V and J calls and clone size. This sample gives roughly 100,000 distinct CDR3 sequences in total; 3.5% of them show up just once. 2.5% to 3% of the sample lies in the top ten.

This receptor was identified in a woman in her forties or fifties with multiple sclerosis. Specimen: PBMCs. The chain uses TRBV21-1 and TRBJ2-7; the table's D call TRBD1 went unverified against the DNA. TRBV21-1 is described as a pseudogene. The CDR3 region reads CASSIQGAPRKEQYF. DNA sequence: TGTGCCAGCAGCATCCAGGGGGCGCCCCGAAAGGAGCAGTACTTC.